The 19 T cell receptor beta chains below all came from one sample that was sequenced in a study of OX40 agonist ivuxolimab in advanced cancers. Measured with immunoSEQ multiplex PCR; TCRdb has only the in-frame clones, and not every one. The sample comprises tens of thousands of clones, 70% to 90% of which are singletons, and under 0.65% rests with the top ten. This specimen consisted of CD4+ or CD8+ T cells sorted from blood, obtained in a trial of the OX40 agonist ivuxolimab. These receptors all come from an adult with an advanced solid tumor such as melanoma, head and neck, liver or kidney cancer.

The rearrangement joins TRBV7-9 to TRBJ1-4, with TRBD1 as a possible D gene (5 bases). Per the germline V gene, CDR1 is SEHNR and CDR2 is FQNEAQ (reference sequence). Trimming shortened V by 4 bases and J by 3 bases, and 12 bases separated the two germline ends. The CDR3 consists of 15 residues. The DNA for the CDR3 is TGTGCCAGCAGCTCGCCCGGGGGGGCTAATGAAAAACTGTTTTTT. Amino acids: CASSSPGGANEKLFF.

This chain uses TRBV2 with TRBJ2-4, with 7 nucleotides matching TRBD1. The J segment lost 4 bases and the V segment lost 6 bases, leaving 3 bases of the junction unmatched. CDR3 size: 13 residues. Germline CDR1 and CDR2: SNHLY and FYNNEI. The chain's CDR3 is CASSIQGKNIQYF. The CDR3 nucleotides read TGTGCCAGCAGCATACAGGGGAAAAACATTCAGTACTTC. The variable domain in full, with the rest retrieved from reference TRBV2 and TRBJ2-4, is EPEVTQTPSHQVTQMGQEVILRCVPISNHLYFYWYRQILGQKVEFLVSFYNNEISEKSEIFDDQFSVERPDGSNFTLKIRSTKLEDSAMYFCASSIQGKNIQYFGAGTRLSVL.

The chain employs TRBV29-1 and TRBJ2-7, with 7 bases fitting TRBD1. The CDR3 contains 13 residues. V was clipped by 7 bases and J by 4 bases; unmatched bases: 10. Looked up from germline, CDR1 is SQVTM and CDR2 is ANQGSEA. CDR3: CSASKGALYEQYF. In DNA, the CDR3 is TGCAGCGCCTCAAAGGGGGCCCTATACGAGCAGTACTTC.

The genes are TRBV15 and TRBJ2-1; D tentatively fits TRBD1 or TRBD2 (5 bases each). CDR3 length: 15 residues. Trimming shortened V by 0 bases and J by 2 bases, and 8 bases separated the two germline ends. Germline V gene data show CDR1 as LNHNV and CDR2 as YYDKDF (reference sequence). The CDR3 spells CATSRDMGAYNEQFF. The CDR3, as DNA: TGTGCCACCAGCAGAGACATGGGGGCCTACAATGAGCAGTTCTTC.

The J gene is TRBJ2-3, the V gene TRBV11-3, with 11 bases identical to TRBD2. This CDR3 spans 17 amino acids. Per the germline V gene, CDR1 is SGHNT and CDR2 is YENEEA. Losses at the gene ends were 5 bases for V and 0 bases for J; bases not matched to a gene: 7. CDR3 DNA: TGTGCCAGCAGCCGTTCGGGACTAGCGGTTAGCACAGATACGCAGTATTTT. Amino acid sequence: CASSRSGLAVSTDTQYF.

The V call is TRBV7-9, the J call TRBJ1-1, with D maybe TRBD1 (5 bases). The CDR3 runs to 16 residues. Germline CDR1 reads SEHNR; CDR2 reads FQNEAQ (reference sequence). V was trimmed by 1 base and J by 1 base, leaving 13 bases between them. CDR3 amino acids: CASSLDRGAENTEAFF. As DNA, the CDR3 is TGTGCCAGCAGCTTAGATCGGGGCGCTGAGAACACTGAAGCTTTCTTT.

The chain is built from TRBV10-2 and TRBJ1-2; D is unclear. The CDR3 covers 12 residues. The germline V gene has CDR1 WSHSY and CDR2 SAAADI. Between the trimmed V and J ends, which lost 5 bases and 2 bases, there was a span of 6 bases. CDR3 amino acids: CASSLTNYGYTF. Written as DNA, the CDR3 is TGCGCCAGCAGTCTTACCAACTATGGCTACACCTTC.

This clone came up once. J is TRBJ2-7 and V is TRBV4-1; D remains unclear. The germline gives CDR1 MGHRA, CDR2 YSYEKL. The CDR3 length is 14 residues. V was cut by 4 bases and J by 2 bases, with 12 bases left in between. CDR3 in amino acids: CASSPNLGTYEQYF. In DNA form, the CDR3 reads TGCGCCAGCAGCCCAAATCTGGGAACCTACGAGCAGTACTTC.

The chain links TRBV28 to TRBJ2-6; no definite D call. Germline V CDR1 and CDR2: MDHEN, SYDVKM. Trimming took 2 bases from V and 4 from J, leaving 3 bases between them. The CDR3 covers 13 residues. The CDR3 DNA sequence: TGTGCCAGCAGTTTAACCGGGGCCAACGTCCTGACTTTC. It specifies CASSLTGANVLTF.

This chain joins TRBV10-3 and TRBJ2-7; D may match TRBD1 or TRBD2 (5 bases each). V lost 0 bases and J lost 7, with 7 bases in between. Germline assignment: CDR1 ENHRY and CDR2 SYGVKD. The CDR3 is 12 residues long. The CDR3 nucleotides read TGTGCCATCAGTGAGTCTTGGGGGGAGCAGTACTTC. Protein product: CAISESWGEQYF.

The table lists this clone with a few counts. The chain uses TRBV9 and TRBJ2-6; D possibly corresponds to TRBD1 (6 bases). Germline CDR1 SGDLS, CDR2 YYNGEE. Trimming stripped 7 bases from V and 2 bases from J, with 13 bases between. The CDR3 is 15 amino acids. The CDR3 DNA sequence: TGTGCCAGCGGATTACAGGGCGCTGGGGCCAACGTCCTGACTTTC. It codes for CASGLQGAGANVLTF.

For this clone: An end of the junction does not agree with germline; a read error may underlie this. The rearrangement joins TRBV7-7 to TRBJ2-3, with D possibly TRBD1 on 7 matching bases. Looked up from germline, CDR1 is SSHAT and CDR2 is FNYEAQ (reference sequence). There are 14 residues in the CDR3. The CDR3 DNA reads as TGTGCTAGCAGCTTGGAGGGGGCAGGAGATACGCAGTATTTT. This encodes CASSLEGAGDTQYF.

The rearrangement uses TRBV27 and TRBJ2-7; D is perhaps TRBD1 or TRBD2 (6 bases each). Germline assignment: CDR1 MNHEY and CDR2 SMNVEV (reference sequence). V lost 6 bases to trimming and J lost 4 bases, with 13 bases between them. The length of the CDR3 is 13 residues. The CDR3 coding sequence is TGTGCCAGCAGGCCGGGGGACACTTACGAGCAGTACTTC. Its translation: CASRPGDTYEQYF.

This chain uses TRBV7-2 with TRBJ1-1; no definite D call. From germline, CDR1 is SGHTA and CDR2 FQGNSA. The V end lost 2 bases, the J end lost 2 bases, and 9 bases lay between the germline ends. The CDR3 consists of 14 residues. The CDR3 spells CASSLRLGNTEAFF. The CDR3 DNA follows: TGTGCCAGCAGCTTAAGGCTGGGAAACACTGAAGCTTTCTTT.

This rearrangement joins TRBV2 to TRBJ2-7; D is possibly TRBD1 (5 bases). V lost 6 bases and J 1 base, leaving 7 bases between the germline ends. Germline V gene sequence: CDR1 SNHLY, CDR2 FYNNEI. The CDR3 extends over 12 amino acids. For the CDR3, the DNA is TGTGCCAGCAGAGACAGATCCTACGAGCAGTACTTC. Its translation: CASRDRSYEQYF.

The V and J genes are TRBV4-1 and TRBJ1-3; 7 nucleotides agree with TRBD1. Per germline, CDR1 MGHRA and CDR2 YSYEKL. This CDR3 is built from 17 residues. V was clipped by 1 base and J by 5 bases; unmatched bases: 11. The CDR3 region has the DNA TGCGCCAGCAGCCAAGTAGGAGGGGGCAGGCGGAGAAACACCATATATTTT. This encodes CASSQVGGGRRRNTIYF.

The V call is TRBV5-6, the J call TRBJ2-3, with D possibly TRBD2 on 6 matching bases. Germline lookup yields CDR1 SGHDT and CDR2 YYEEEE. Trimming cost V 4 bases and J 3 bases, with 9 bases left between them. The CDR3 sequence is 13 residues long. The DNA of the CDR3 is TGTGCCAGCAGCAGGAGGGTAACAGATACGCAGTATTTT. This codes for CASSRRVTDTQYF.

The J gene is TRBJ1-4, the V gene TRBV5-1; no definite D call. The V end was cut by 5 bases, the J end by 1 base, with 9 bases between. In germline, CDR1 is SGHRS, CDR2 YFSETQ. CDR3 length: 14 residues. The CDR3 nucleotides read TGCGCCAGCAGTTTACAGAGAACTAATGAAAAACTGTTTTTT. Residues: CASSLQRTNEKLFF.

V is TRBV4-2 and J is TRBJ2-5; D not certain. V was cut by 0 bases and J by 4 bases, with 12 bases left in between. This CDR3 has 15 amino acids. Germline values: CDR1 LGHNA, CDR2 YNFKEQ. CDR3 in DNA: TGTGCCAGCAGCCAAGATTTAAGGTTGGGAGAGACCCAGTACTTC. Its translation: CASSQDLRLGETQYF.